The 3 T cell receptor beta chains reported below all come from one sample, sequenced in a study of blood T cell repertoires in COVID-19. The data were produced by immunoSEQ multiplex PCR, yet TCRdb's version contains in-frame clones alone and is incomplete. The data contain some 240,000 clones, about 80% of them seen just once; the ten biggest clones take up more than 8%. The sample consisted of peripheral blood. These receptors came from a woman older than 75 with acute or convalescent COVID-19.

The rearrangement links TRBV2 to TRBJ2-7; no reliable D call. Trimming pared 6 bases from V and 0 bases from J, leaving 3 bases between. From germline, CDR1 is SNHLY and CDR2 FYNNEI. The CDR3 consists of 11 residues. CDR3 sequence reads: CASSNSYEQYF. CDR3 nucleotides: TGTGCCAGCAGCAACTCCTACGAGCAGTACTTC.

This chain uses TRBV10-3 with TRBJ1-1, with 8 bases aligning to TRBD1. Germline-derived CDR1 and CDR2 are ENHRY and SYGVKD. Trimming cost V 5 bases and J 5 bases; bases outside gene matches: 4. CDR3 size: 13 residues. For the CDR3, the DNA is TGTGCCATCAGTCAGGGGGCGCTTACTGAAGCTTTCTTT. It translates to CAISQGALTEAFF.

The CDR3, as DNA: TGTGCCAGCAGCCTCGGGACTAGCGGGGGTTTTTCTAGCACAGATACGCAGTATTTT. Its protein is CASSLGTSGGFSSTDTQYF. The rearrangement links TRBV9 to TRBJ2-3, with 14 positions matching TRBD2. The CDR3 runs to 19 residues. V trimming: 4 bases; J trimming: 0 bases; junction bases outside the gene matches: 10. Germline CDR1 reads SGDLS; CDR2 reads YYNGEE.